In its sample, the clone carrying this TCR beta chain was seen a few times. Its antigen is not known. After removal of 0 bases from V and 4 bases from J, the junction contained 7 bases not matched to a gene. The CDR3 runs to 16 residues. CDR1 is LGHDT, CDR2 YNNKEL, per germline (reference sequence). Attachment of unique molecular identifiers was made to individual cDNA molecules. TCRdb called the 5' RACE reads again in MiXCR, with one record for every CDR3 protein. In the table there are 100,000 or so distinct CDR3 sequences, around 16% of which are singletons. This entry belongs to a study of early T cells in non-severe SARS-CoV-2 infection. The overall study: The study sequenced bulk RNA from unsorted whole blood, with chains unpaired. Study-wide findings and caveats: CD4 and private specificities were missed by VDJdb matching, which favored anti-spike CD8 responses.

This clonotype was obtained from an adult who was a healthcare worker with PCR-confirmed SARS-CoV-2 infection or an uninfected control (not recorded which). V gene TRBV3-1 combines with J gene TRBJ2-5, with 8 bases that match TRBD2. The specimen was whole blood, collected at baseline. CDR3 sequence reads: CASSQEGRLAGETQYF. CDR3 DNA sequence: TGTGCCAGCAGCCAAGAAGGTCGGCTAGCGGGAGAGACCCAGTACTTC.